Listed here are 22 T cell receptor beta chains from one sample, sequenced in a study of CD8 T cells in Susac syndrome. RNA amounts of roughly 0.5 to 1 ug underwent reverse transcription with random hexamers. MiXCR was run by TCRdb on the immunoSEQ multiplex PCR reads, yielding one entry per CDR3 protein. Of 110,000 or so distinct CDR3 sequences in the sample, about nine tenths were seen once. Sequenced: CD4+ T cells from PBMCs. These receptors came from a human donor in good health.

This clonotype was counted only a few times. The rearrangement uses TRBV29-1 and TRBJ2-7; maybe TRBD1 (5 bases). This CDR3 comprises 13 residues. Germline CDR1 and CDR2: SQVTM and ANQGSEA. Deletions cut 2 bases from V and 3 bases from J, with 11 bases between. CDR3 DNA: TGCAGCGTTGAAATTGACAGAAGCTACGAGCAGTACTTC. Its protein product is CSVEIDRSYEQYF.

The chain links TRBV7-9 to TRBJ2-7, with D possibly matching TRBD2 (5 bases). CDR1 and CDR2 from the germline V gene are SEHNR and FQNEAQ (reference sequence). This CDR3 has 17 amino acids. The V end was cut by 2 bases, the J end by 5 bases, with 22 bases between. The CDR3 DNA reads as TGTGCCAGCAGCTTAAAGCTGTTAGCGTCCCGGCTTGACGAGCAGTACTTC. This encodes CASSLKLLASRLDEQYF.

V is TRBV10-3 and J is TRBJ1-2; D is perhaps TRBD1 (5 bases). Trimming took 0 bases from V and 3 from J, leaving 8 bases between them. In germline, CDR1 is ENHRY, CDR2 SYGVKD. The length of the CDR3 is 14 residues. The CDR3 sequence is CAISESGRDYGYTF. CDR3 nucleotides: TGTGCCATCAGTGAGTCGGGCAGGGACTATGGCTACACCTTC.

The rearrangement uses TRBV11-2 and TRBJ2-5, with 9 bases matching TRBD2. V trimming: 3 bases; J trimming: 4 bases; junction bases outside the gene matches: 6. Germline assignment: CDR1 SGHAT and CDR2 FQNNGV. CDR3 length: 15 residues. Here the CDR3 reads CASSFGEREVETQYF. The DNA of the CDR3 is TGTGCCAGCAGCTTCGGCGAGCGGGAGGTAGAGACCCAGTACTTC.

The chain couples TRBV14 to TRBJ1-1, with D hard to call. The CDR3 loop spans 13 amino acids. Germline V gives CDR1 SGHDN, CDR2 FVKESK. The V and J ends lost 0 bases and 10 bases respectively, with 12 bases between them. As DNA, the CDR3 is TGTGCCAGCAGCCAAGAAGGCATAGGAGCAGCTTTCTTT. Translated: CASSQEGIGAAFF.

The rearrangement joins TRBV2 to TRBJ1-3; D unclear. This CDR3 is 14 amino acids long. Germline V lookup: CDR1 SNHLY, CDR2 FYNNEI. V dropped 11 bases and J dropped 0 bases, with 14 bases sitting between them. The CDR3 nucleotides are TGTGCCGGCTCGAGACTGATCTCTGGAAACACCATATATTTT. Its protein is CAGSRLISGNTIYF.

The V gene is TRBV5-1, the J gene TRBJ2-2, with D unclear. Per germline, CDR1 SGHRS and CDR2 YFSETQ. The CDR3 loop spans 14 amino acids. Trimming removed 3 bases at V and 0 bases at J, with 6 bases between. The CDR3 reads CASSYATNTGELFF. The CDR3 nucleotides read TGCGCCAGCAGCTACGCCACGAACACCGGGGAGCTGTTTTTT.

The count of this clonotype is one. The chain links TRBV19 to TRBJ2-3; D is possibly TRBD2 (5 bases). CDR3 size: 14 residues. Trimming shortened V by 5 bases and J by 5 bases, and 14 bases separated the two germline ends. CDR1 and CDR2 from the germline V gene are LNHDA and SQIVND (reference sequence). CDR3 residues: CASSSRVGRDTQYF. CDR3 nucleotide sequence: TGTGCCAGTAGTTCCCGGGTGGGGAGAGATACGCAGTATTTT. Full variable domain (remainder filled in from reference TRBV19 and TRBJ2-3): DGGITQSPKYLFRKEGQNVTLSCEQNLNHDAMYWYRQDPGQGLRLIYYSQIVNDFQKGDIAEGYSVSREKKESFPLTVTSAQKNPTAFYLCASSSRVGRDTQYFGPGTRLTVL.

The rearrangement uses TRBV6-1 and TRBJ1-5; no definite D call. The CDR3 has 14 amino acids. The V end was cut by 1 base, the J end by 2 bases, with 6 bases between. CDR1 is MNHNS, CDR2 SASEGT, per germline. Written as DNA, the CDR3 is TGTGCCAGCAGTGAAGGGTCGCGCAATCAGCCCCAGCATTTT. Its protein product is CASSEGSRNQPQHF.

The gene calls are TRBV5-6 and TRBJ2-2, with D possibly TRBD2 on 5 matching bases. The CDR3 consists of 16 residues. V lost 1 base to trimming and J lost 0 bases, with 10 bases between them. In germline, CDR1 is SGHDT, CDR2 YYEEEE. The CDR3 sequence: CASSLNGDANTGELFF. The DNA for the CDR3 is TGTGCCAGCAGCTTGAACGGGGATGCGAACACCGGGGAGCTGTTTTTT.

The chain combines TRBV29-1 with TRBJ1-1, with a possible D match to TRBD1 (6 bases). This CDR3 has 13 amino acids. Germline lookup yields CDR1 SQVTM and CDR2 ANQGSEA. Trimming shortened V by 0 bases and J by 4 bases, and 9 bases separated the two germline ends. For the CDR3, the DNA is TGCAGCGTTGAAGAGGGGGCGGCCACTGAAGCTTTCTTT. Residues: CSVEEGAATEAFF.

The chain carries TRBV20-1 and TRBJ2-3; 13 positions agree with TRBD2. V was pared by 6 bases and J by 4 bases, with 7 bases of the junction left unmatched. CDR1 is DFQATT and CDR2 is SNEGSKA in the germline V gene (reference sequence). This CDR3 region has 15 residues. CDR3 coding DNA: TGCAGTGCCTCTCGGACTAGCGGGAGCCCAGATACGCAGTATTTT. Its translation: CSASRTSGSPDTQYF.

The rearrangement joins TRBV19 to TRBJ2-7; D remains unclear. CDR1 LNHDA and CDR2 SQIVND come from the germline V gene (reference sequence). V lost 2 bases, J lost 5 bases, and 10 bases lay in between. The CDR3 has 13 residues. CDR3 protein: CASSIPRSHEQYF. CDR3 DNA: TGTGCCAGTAGTATACCAAGGTCCCACGAGCAGTACTTC.

V and J are TRBV18 and TRBJ2-7, with D maybe TRBD2 (6 bases). Germline lookup yields CDR1 KGHSH and CDR2 LQKENI. The CDR3 runs 15 residues. V lost 5 bases, J lost 2 bases, and 16 bases lay in between. The CDR3 DNA reads TGTGCCAGCTCAGAGCCCGGGACTGGTCCCTACGAGCAGTACTTC. It codes for CASSEPGTGPYEQYF.

This clonotype was counted once. The rearrangement uses TRBV7-2 and TRBJ1-3, with 7 bases aligning to TRBD1. Germline-derived CDR1 and CDR2 are SGHTA and FQGNSA. The CDR3 length is 16 residues. V dropped 2 bases and J dropped 0; count of bases not matched to a gene: 4. Written as DNA, the CDR3 is TGTGCCAGCAGCTTATCACAGGGGAACTCTGGAAACACCATATATTTT. Its protein is CASSLSQGNSGNTIYF.

This clonotype was recorded once. The V gene is TRBV19, the J gene TRBJ1-1; tentatively, D is TRBD1 (5 bases). Germline lookup yields CDR1 LNHDA and CDR2 SQIVND (reference sequence). With 10 bases removed from V and 4 bases from J, the gap between germline ends came to 16 bases. The CDR3 is made up of 13 amino acids. Here the CDR3 reads CATTGLRATEAFF. CDR3 DNA: TGTGCCACCACGGGGCTGAGGGCCACTGAAGCTTTCTTT. Complete variable domain (other parts from reference TRBV19 and TRBJ1-1): DGGITQSPKYLFRKEGQNVTLSCEQNLNHDAMYWYRQDPGQGLRLIYYSQIVNDFQKGDIAEGYSVSREKKESFPLTVTSAQKNPTAFYLCATTGLRATEAFFGQGTRLTVV.

The chain couples TRBV20-1 to TRBJ1-2, with D perhaps matching TRBD1 (5 bases). This CDR3 has 14 residues. Trimming removed 1 base from V and 9 bases from J, with 18 bases in between. Germline V gene data show CDR1 as DFQATT and CDR2 as SNEGSKA (reference sequence). For the CDR3, the DNA is TGCAGTGCTAGAGCCCACGGCGGGGCGCGGAGCTACACCTTC. Protein sequence: CSARAHGGARSYTF.

This clonotype is a singleton in its sample. V usage is TRBV3-1 and J usage is TRBJ1-2; 8 nucleotides align to TRBD1. The CDR3 is made up of 15 amino acids. Germline assignment: CDR1 LGHDT and CDR2 YNNKEL (reference sequence). V was clipped by 4 bases and J by 7 bases; unmatched bases: 11. The CDR3 reads CASSLRRGQGSGYTF. Written as DNA, the CDR3 is TGTGCCAGCAGCCTCCGCAGGGGGCAAGGGAGTGGCTACACCTTC.

This sequence joins TRBV6-2 or TRBV6-3 and TRBJ2-7; 9 nucleotides line up with TRBD1. CDR1 is MNHEY, CDR2 SVGEGT, per germline. There are 13 residues in the CDR3. V lost 4 bases, J lost 3 bases, and 1 base stayed unmatched. The CDR3 sequence: CASSWDRVYEQYF. DNA of the CDR3: TGTGCCAGCAGTTGGGACAGGGTCTACGAGCAGTACTTC.

The chain joins TRBV20-1 to TRBJ2-1, with 9 bases identical to TRBD2. V trimming: 6 bases; J trimming: 7 bases; junction bases outside the gene matches: 13. Per the germline V gene, CDR1 is DFQATT and CDR2 is SNEGSKA (reference sequence). This CDR3 is 15 amino acids long. CDR3: CSAERGLAGMNEQFF. The CDR3 DNA is TGCAGTGCAGAGAGGGGGCTAGCGGGAATGAATGAGCAGTTCTTC.

The V gene is TRBV14, the J gene TRBJ2-2, with TRBD1 as a possible D gene (5 bases). Germline CDR1 and CDR2: SGHDN and FVKESK. Trimming stripped 1 base from V and 4 bases from J, with 13 bases between. The CDR3 covers 16 residues. The CDR3 protein is CASSQGTTGITGELFF. CDR3 DNA sequence: TGTGCCAGCAGCCAAGGAACTACAGGAATCACCGGGGAGCTGTTTTTT.

This clonotype has more than one count but fewer than ten. J is TRBJ1-2 and V is TRBV29-1; D unclear. Deletions cut 5 bases from V and 1 base from J, with 5 bases between. CDR1 SQVTM and CDR2 ANQGSEA come from the germline V gene. This CDR3 region has 11 residues. Here the CDR3 reads CSVHLNYGYTF. CDR3 nucleotide sequence: TGCAGCGTTCACCTTAACTATGGCTACACCTTC.